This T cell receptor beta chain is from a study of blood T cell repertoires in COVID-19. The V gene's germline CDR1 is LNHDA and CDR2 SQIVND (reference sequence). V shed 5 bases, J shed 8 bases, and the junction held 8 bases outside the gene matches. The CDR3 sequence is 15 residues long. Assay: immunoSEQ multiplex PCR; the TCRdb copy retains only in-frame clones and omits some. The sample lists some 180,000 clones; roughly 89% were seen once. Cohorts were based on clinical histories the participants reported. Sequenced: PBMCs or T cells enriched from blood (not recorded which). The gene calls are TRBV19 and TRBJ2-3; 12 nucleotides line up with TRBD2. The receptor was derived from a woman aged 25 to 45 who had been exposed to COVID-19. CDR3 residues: CASSASSGGAGTQYF. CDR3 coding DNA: TGTGCCAGTAGTGCATCTAGCGGGGGGGCGGGTACGCAGTATTTT.